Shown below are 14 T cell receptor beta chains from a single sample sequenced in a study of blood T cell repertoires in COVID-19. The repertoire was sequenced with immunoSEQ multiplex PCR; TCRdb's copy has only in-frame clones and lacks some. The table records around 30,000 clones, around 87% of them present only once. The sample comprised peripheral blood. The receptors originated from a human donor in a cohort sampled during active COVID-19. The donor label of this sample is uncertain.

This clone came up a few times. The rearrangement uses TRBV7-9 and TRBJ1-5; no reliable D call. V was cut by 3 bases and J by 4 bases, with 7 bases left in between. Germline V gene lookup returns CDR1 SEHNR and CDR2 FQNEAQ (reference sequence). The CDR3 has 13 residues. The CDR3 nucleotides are TGTGCCAGCAGCTTGAGCCCAAATCAGCCCCAGCATTTT. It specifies CASSLSPNQPQHF. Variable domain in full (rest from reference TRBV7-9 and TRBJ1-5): DTGVSQNPRHKITKRGQNVTFRCDPISEHNRLYWYRQTLGQGPEFLTYFQNEAQLEKSRLLSDRFSAERPKGSFSTLEIQRTEQGDSAMYLCASSLSPNQPQHFGDGTRLSIL.

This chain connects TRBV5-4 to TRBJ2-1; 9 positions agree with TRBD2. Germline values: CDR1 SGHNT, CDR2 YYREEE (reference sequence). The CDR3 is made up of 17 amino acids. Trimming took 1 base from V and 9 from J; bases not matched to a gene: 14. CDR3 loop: CASSLLSGGFLWGEQFF. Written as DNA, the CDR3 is TGTGCCAGCAGCTTGCTGAGCGGGGGGTTCCTCTGGGGTGAGCAGTTCTTC.

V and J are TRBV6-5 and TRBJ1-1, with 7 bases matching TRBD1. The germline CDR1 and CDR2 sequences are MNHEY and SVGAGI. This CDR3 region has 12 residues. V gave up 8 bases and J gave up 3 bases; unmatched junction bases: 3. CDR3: CASGTGDTEAFF. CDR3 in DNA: TGTGCCAGCGGTACAGGGGACACTGAAGCTTTCTTT.

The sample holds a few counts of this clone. CDR3 protein: CASSFPFSTDTQYF. As DNA, the CDR3 is TGTGCCAGCAGCTTCCCCTTTAGCACAGATACGCAGTATTTT. The V gene is TRBV7-9, the J gene TRBJ2-3; D gene ambiguous. The CDR3 consists of 14 residues. In germline, CDR1 is SEHNR, CDR2 FQNEAQ (reference sequence). Trimming removed 3 bases from V and 0 bases from J, with 7 bases in between. The whole variable domain, remainder taken from reference TRBV7-9 and TRBJ2-3, is DTGVSQNPRHKITKRGQNVTFRCDPISEHNRLYWYRQTLGQGPEFLTYFQNEAQLEKSRLLSDRFSAERPKGSFSTLEIQRTEQGDSAMYLCASSFPFSTDTQYFGPGTRLTVL.

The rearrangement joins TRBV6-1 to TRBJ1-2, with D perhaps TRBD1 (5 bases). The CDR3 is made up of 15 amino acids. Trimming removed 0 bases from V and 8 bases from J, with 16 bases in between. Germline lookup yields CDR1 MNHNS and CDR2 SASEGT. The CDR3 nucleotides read TGTGCCAGCAGTGAAGCGGGTCCCAGGGTTGGAGGCTACACCTTC. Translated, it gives CASSEAGPRVGGYTF.

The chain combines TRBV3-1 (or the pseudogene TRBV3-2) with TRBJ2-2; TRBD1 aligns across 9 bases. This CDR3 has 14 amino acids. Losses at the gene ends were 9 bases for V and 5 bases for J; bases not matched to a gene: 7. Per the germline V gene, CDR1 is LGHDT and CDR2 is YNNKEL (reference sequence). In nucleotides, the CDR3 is TGTGCCAGTCGGACAGGGGTGAAGACCGGGGAGCTGTTTTTT. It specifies CASRTGVKTGELFF.

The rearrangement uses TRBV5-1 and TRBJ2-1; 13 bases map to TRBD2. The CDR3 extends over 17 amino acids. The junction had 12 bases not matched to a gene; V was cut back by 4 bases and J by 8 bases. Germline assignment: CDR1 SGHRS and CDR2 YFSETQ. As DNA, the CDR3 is TGCGCCAGCAGCAGGGACCCCGGGACTAGCGGGGTGGATGAGCAGTTCTTC. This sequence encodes CASSRDPGTSGVDEQFF.

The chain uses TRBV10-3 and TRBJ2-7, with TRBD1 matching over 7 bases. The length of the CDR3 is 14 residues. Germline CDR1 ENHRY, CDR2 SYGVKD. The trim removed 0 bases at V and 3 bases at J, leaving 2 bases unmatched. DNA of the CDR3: TGTGCCATCAGTGAGTCGACAGGGTACTACGAGCAGTACTTC. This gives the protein CAISESTGYYEQYF.

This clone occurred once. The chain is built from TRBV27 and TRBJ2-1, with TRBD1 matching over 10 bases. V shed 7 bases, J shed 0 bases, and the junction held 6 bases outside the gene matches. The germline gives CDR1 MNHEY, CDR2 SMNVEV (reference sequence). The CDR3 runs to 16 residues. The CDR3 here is CASKRQGAISYNEQFF. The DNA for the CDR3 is TGTGCCAGCAAGCGACAGGGGGCGATCTCCTACAATGAGCAGTTCTTC.

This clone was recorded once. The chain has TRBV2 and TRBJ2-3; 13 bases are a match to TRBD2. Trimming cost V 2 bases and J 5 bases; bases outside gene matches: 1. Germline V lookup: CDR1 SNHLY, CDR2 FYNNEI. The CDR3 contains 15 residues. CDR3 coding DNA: TGTGCCAGCAGTGAAAGGACTAGCGGGGGAGATACGCAGTATTTT. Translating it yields CASSERTSGGDTQYF.

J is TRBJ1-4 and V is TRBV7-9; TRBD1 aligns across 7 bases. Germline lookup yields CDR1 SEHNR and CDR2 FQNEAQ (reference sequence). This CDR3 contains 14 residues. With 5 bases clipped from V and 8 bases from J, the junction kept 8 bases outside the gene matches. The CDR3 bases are TGTGCCAGCAGCCTAGACAGGGTAGACGAAAAACTGTTTTTT. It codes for CASSLDRVDEKLFF.

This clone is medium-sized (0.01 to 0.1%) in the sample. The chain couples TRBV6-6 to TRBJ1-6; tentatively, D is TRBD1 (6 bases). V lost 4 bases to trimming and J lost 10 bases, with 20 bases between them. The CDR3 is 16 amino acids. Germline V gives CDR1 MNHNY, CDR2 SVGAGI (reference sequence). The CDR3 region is CASSSRDTGPVSPLHF. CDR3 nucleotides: TGTGCCAGCAGTTCCCGGGACACTGGACCGGTGTCACCCCTCCACTTT.

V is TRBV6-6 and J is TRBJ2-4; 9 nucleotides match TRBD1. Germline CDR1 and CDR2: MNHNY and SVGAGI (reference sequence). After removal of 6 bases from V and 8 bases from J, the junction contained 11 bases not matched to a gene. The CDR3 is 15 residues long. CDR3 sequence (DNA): TGTGCCAGCAGATCCACAGGGGGCGCAGGCGACATTCAGTACTTC. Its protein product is CASRSTGGAGDIQYF.

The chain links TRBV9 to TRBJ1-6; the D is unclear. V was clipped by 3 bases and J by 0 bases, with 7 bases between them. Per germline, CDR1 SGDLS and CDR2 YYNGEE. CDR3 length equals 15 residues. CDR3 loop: CASSEQDSYNSPLHF. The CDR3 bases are TGTGCCAGCAGCGAACAAGACTCCTATAATTCACCCCTCCACTTT.